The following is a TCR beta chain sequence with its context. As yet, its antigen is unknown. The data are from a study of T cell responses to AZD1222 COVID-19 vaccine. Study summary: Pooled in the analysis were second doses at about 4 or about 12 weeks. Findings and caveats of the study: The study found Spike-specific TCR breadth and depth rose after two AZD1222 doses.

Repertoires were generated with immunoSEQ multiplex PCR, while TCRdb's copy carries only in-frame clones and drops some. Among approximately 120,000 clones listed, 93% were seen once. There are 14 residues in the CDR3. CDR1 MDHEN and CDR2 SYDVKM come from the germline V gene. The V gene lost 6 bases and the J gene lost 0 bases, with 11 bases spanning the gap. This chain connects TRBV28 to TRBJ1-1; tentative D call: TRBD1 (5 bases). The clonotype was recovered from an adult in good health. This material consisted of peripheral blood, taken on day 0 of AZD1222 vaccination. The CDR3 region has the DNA TGTGCCAGCAGGGCGGGACTCATGAACACTGAAGCTTTCTTT. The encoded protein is CASRAGLMNTEAFF.